The 14 T cell receptor beta chains presented below share a single source sample, sequenced in a study of cytomegalovirus exposure and HLA in healthy donors. The PCR was carried out with 60 Vbeta primers and 13 Jbeta primers. Here immunoSEQ multiplex PCR was the method, and the copy in TCRdb shows in-frame clones only, minus some. The sample consists of 100,000 to 120,000 clones, 80% of them appearing once. Sequencing was done on a sample of PBMCs. The receptors here all came from a woman aged 60-75 years in good health and CMV-seropositive.

V usage is TRBV7-9 and J usage is TRBJ2-7, with TRBD1 matching over 7 bases. The germline CDR1 and CDR2 sequences are SEHNR and FQNEAQ (reference sequence). Losses at the gene ends were 3 bases for V and 0 bases for J; bases not matched to a gene: 2. CDR3 length equals 14 residues. The CDR3 nucleotides read TGTGCCAGCAGCTTTAGGGACAGCTCCTACGAGCAGTACTTC. The encoded protein is CASSFRDSSYEQYF.

This clone was recorded only once. The chain recombines TRBV5-4 with TRBJ1-2, with D possibly matching TRBD1 (5 bases). CDR1 SGHNT and CDR2 YYREEE come from the germline V gene (reference sequence). V was pared by 0 bases and J by 7 bases, with 13 bases between. This CDR3 has 14 residues. The CDR3: CASSLGGAVRGYTF. CDR3 in DNA: TGTGCCAGCAGCTTGGGGGGCGCAGTACGTGGCTACACCTTC.

The rearrangement links TRBV9 to TRBJ1-4; D call uncertain. This CDR3 contains 16 residues. Trimming shortened V by 4 bases and J by 3 bases, and 16 bases separated the two germline ends. Germline CDR1 SGDLS, CDR2 YYNGEE. CDR3 residues: CASSPKMSSSNEKLFF. The CDR3 DNA reads TGTGCCAGCAGCCCGAAGATGTCCAGTTCTAATGAAAAACTGTTTTTT.

The chain joins TRBV28 to TRBJ1-1; no reliable D call. The CDR3 totals 14 residues. Germline V lookup: CDR1 MDHEN, CDR2 SYDVKM. V was cut by 2 bases and J by 1 base, with 8 bases left in between. CDR3 in DNA: TGTGCCAGCAGTTTAGGACTATCGAACACTGAAGCTTTCTTT. It encodes CASSLGLSNTEAFF. Variable domain in full (rest from reference TRBV28 and TRBJ1-1): DVKVTQSSRYLVKRTGEKVFLECVQDMDHENMFWYRQDPGLGLRLIYFSYDVKMKEKGDIPEGYSVSREKKERFSLILESASTNQTSMYLCASSLGLSNTEAFFGQGTRLTVV.

The chain couples TRBV5-4 to TRBJ2-7; 8 bases are shared with TRBD1. The length of the CDR3 is 14 residues. CDR1 is SGHNT and CDR2 is YYREEE in the germline V gene (reference sequence). The trim removed 4 bases at V and 4 bases at J, leaving 7 bases unmatched. In DNA form, the CDR3 reads TGTGCCAGCAGCATGCCCGGACAGGGTTACGAGCAGTACTTC. Residues: CASSMPGQGYEQYF.

This clone has more than one count but fewer than ten. The genes are TRBV2 and TRBJ1-3; 7 positions agree with TRBD1. Germline CDR1 is SNHLY and CDR2 is FYNNEI. The CDR3 contains 15 residues. V shed 6 bases, J shed 4 bases, and the junction held 9 bases outside the gene matches. CDR3 nucleotide sequence: TGTGCCAGCAGATCACAGGGGAATAGGGGAAACACCATATATTTT. This gives the protein CASRSQGNRGNTIYF.

V usage is TRBV7-9 and J usage is TRBJ2-2; 9 bases line up with TRBD1. The trim removed 0 bases at V and 7 bases at J, leaving 3 bases unmatched. The CDR3 spans 15 residues. Germline CDR1 reads SEHNR; CDR2 reads FQNEAQ (reference sequence). The CDR3, as DNA: TGTGCCAGCAGCTTAGCGACAGGGGGACGCGGGGAGCTGTTTTTT. Its translation is CASSLATGGRGELFF.

The J gene is TRBJ2-1, the V gene TRBV27, with D possibly being TRBD1 (5 bases). Trimming removed 1 base from V and 6 bases from J, with 13 bases in between. The CDR3 is 15 residues long. Germline CDR1 reads MNHEY; CDR2 reads SMNVEV (reference sequence). CDR3 DNA: TGTGCCAGCAGTTTATTACCAGGGTTGGGCAATGAGCAGTTCTTC. This translates into CASSLLPGLGNEQFF.

The chain joins TRBV6-5 to TRBJ1-2; no clear D gene. The length of the CDR3 is 15 residues. Between the trimmed V and J ends, which lost 0 bases and 4 bases, there was a span of 12 bases. Germline CDR1 and CDR2: MNHEY and SVGAGI. CDR3 residues: CASSYSSRNFYGYTF. CDR3 in DNA: TGTGCCAGCAGTTACTCGAGTAGAAACTTCTATGGCTACACCTTC.

V and J are TRBV5-1 and TRBJ2-7; tentatively, D is TRBD2 (6 bases). The V end was cut by 0 bases, the J end by 2 bases, with 12 bases between. Germline lookup yields CDR1 SGHRS and CDR2 YFSETQ. This CDR3 contains 15 residues. The CDR3 bases are TGCGCCAGCAGCTTGGTAGTCGGGGGTGCCTACGAGCAGTACTTC. It yields the protein CASSLVVGGAYEQYF.

This clone was counted between two and nine times. Other DNA variants within this sample encode the same CDR3. The gene calls are TRBV2 and TRBJ1-3; D uncertain. Trimming took off 2 bases at V and 1 base at J, with 6 bases between the two ends. CDR1 is SNHLY and CDR2 is FYNNEI in the germline V gene. CDR3 length equals 14 residues. The chain's CDR3 is CASSEIRSGNTIYF. The CDR3 nucleotides are TGTGCCAGCAGTGAAATCAGGTCTGGAAACACCATATATTTT.

The chain has TRBV28 and TRBJ1-5; 8 bases agree with TRBD1. The V gene end was trimmed by 3 bases and the J gene end by 1 base; junction bases not matched to a gene: 8. CDR3 length equals 17 residues. Germline CDR1 MDHEN, CDR2 SYDVKM. The CDR3 region is CASSFYDRGWSNQPQHF. CDR3 coding DNA: TGTGCCAGCAGTTTTTATGACAGGGGTTGGAGCAATCAGCCCCAGCATTTT.

The chain uses TRBV19 and TRBJ2-1, with D unclear. The V end was cut by 6 bases, the J end by 0 bases, with 12 bases between. The CDR3 contains 15 residues. The germline V gene has CDR1 LNHDA and CDR2 SQIVND (reference sequence). CDR3 bases: TGTGCCAGTAGCCGCTGGGCCGACTCCTACAATGAGCAGTTCTTC. It specifies CASSRWADSYNEQFF.

The chain carries TRBV27 and TRBJ1-6; 9 bases are a match to TRBD1. The V segment lost 2 bases and the J segment 9 bases; nucleotides outside the gene matches: 5. CDR1 MNHEY and CDR2 SMNVEV come from the germline V gene (reference sequence). This CDR3 has 15 amino acids. The CDR3 DNA sequence: TGTGCCAGCAGTTTAGGGGGACAGGGCGCTTCACCCCTCCACTTT. Residues: CASSLGGQGASPLHF.